This T cell receptor (beta chain) came from a study of cytomegalovirus exposure and HLA in healthy donors. Overall study results and limits: The number of N-insertions in an Asian-associated ancestry cluster was reportedly below the roughly 620-donor mean in a later analysis. TRBV6-2, TRBV6-3 and other indistinguishable V segments were excluded. TCR beta chain V- and J-gene trimming was linked, in a later analysis, to a missense variant in DCLRE1C.

V was shortened by 3 bases and J by 3 bases, with 12 bases between the two germline ends. Germline-derived CDR1 and CDR2 are LNHDA and SQIVND (reference sequence). The CDR3 sequence is 14 residues long. A multiplex PCR was run with 60 Vbeta primers and 13 Jbeta primers. Only in-frame clones appear in the TCRdb table, and some are missing; sequencing was by immunoSEQ multiplex PCR. The table shows 200,000 or so clones, with approximately 78% occurring only once. Worth noting for this clone: Its specificity is not known.

The sample was PBMCs. The sequence derives from a woman in her thirties or forties in good health and CMV-seronegative. The gene calls are TRBV19 and TRBJ2-7; D might be TRBD2 (5 bases). DNA of the CDR3: TGTGCCAGTAGTATGCGAGGAGGCAACTACGAGCAGTACTTC. As protein: CASSMRGGNYEQYF.